This TCR beta chain came from a study of shared T cell receptors in the human thymus. V gave up 4 bases and J gave up 0 bases; unmatched junction bases: 21. Germline V CDR1 and CDR2: LGHNA, YNFKEQ. The CDR3 length is 21 residues. Clones were read by immunoSEQ multiplex PCR, and TCRdb kept only the in-frame ones, dropping some. This table holds some 700,000 clones, 80% to 90% found once. These data were likewise used in another study, on human thymus T cells. That study adds: The thymus tissue came from resections taken during corrective heart surgery.

The sequenced material came from thymocytes. This clonotype was sampled from a girl in the first two years of life with a congenital heart defect. J is TRBJ1-3 and V is TRBV4-2, with 7 nucleotides matching TRBD1. CDR3 amino acids: CASSRTNRGSGIRSSGNTIYF. The CDR3 bases are TGTGCCAGCAGCCGCACCAACAGGGGCTCCGGGATAAGATCCTCTGGAAACACCATATATTTT.